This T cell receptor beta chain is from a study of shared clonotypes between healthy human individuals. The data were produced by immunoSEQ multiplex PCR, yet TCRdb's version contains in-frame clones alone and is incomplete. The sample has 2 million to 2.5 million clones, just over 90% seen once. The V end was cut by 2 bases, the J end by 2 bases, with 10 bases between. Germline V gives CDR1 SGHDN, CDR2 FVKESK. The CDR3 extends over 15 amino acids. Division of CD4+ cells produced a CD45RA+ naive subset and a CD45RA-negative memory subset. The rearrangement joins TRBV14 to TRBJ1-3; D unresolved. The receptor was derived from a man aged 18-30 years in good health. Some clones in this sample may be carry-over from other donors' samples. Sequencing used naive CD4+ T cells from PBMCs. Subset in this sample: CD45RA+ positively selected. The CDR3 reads CASSQSPRAGNTIYF. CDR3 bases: TGTGCCAGCAGCCAAAGTCCCCGGGCTGGAAACACCATATATTTT. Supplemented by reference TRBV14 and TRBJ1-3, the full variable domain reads EAGVTQFPSHSVIEKGQTVTLRCDPISGHDNLYWYRRVMGKEIKFLLHFVKESKQDESGMPNNRFLAERTGGTYSTLKVQPAELEDSGVYFCASSQSPRAGNTIYFGEGSWLTVV.